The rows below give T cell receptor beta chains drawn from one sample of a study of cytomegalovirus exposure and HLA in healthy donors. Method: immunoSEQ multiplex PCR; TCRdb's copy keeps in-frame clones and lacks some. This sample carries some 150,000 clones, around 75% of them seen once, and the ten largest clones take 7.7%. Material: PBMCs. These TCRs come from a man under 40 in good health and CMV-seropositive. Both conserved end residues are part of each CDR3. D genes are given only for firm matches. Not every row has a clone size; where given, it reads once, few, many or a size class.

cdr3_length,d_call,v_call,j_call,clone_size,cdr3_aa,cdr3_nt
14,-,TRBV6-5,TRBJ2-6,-,CATTRDAGANVLTF,TGTGCCACCACTAGGGATGCTGGGGCCAACGTCCTGACTTTC
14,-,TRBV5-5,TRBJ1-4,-,CASSRGNRNEKLFF,TGTGCCAGCAGCCGGGGGAACCGGAATGAAAAACTGTTTTTT
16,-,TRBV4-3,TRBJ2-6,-,CASSQEGGSGANVLTF,TGCGCCAGCAGCCAAGAAGGGGGCTCTGGGGCCAACGTCCTGACTTTC
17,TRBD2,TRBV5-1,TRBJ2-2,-,CASSSTQAGGPTGELFF,TGCGCCAGCAGCTCCACTCAAGCGGGGGGGCCCACCGGGGAGCTGTTTTTT
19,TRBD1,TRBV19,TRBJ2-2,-,CASSIDLLGQGARTGELFF,TGTGCCAGTAGTATAGATCTATTGGGCCAGGGGGCAAGGACCGGGGAGCTGTTTTTT
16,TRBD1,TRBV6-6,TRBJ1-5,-,CASSQGTATSNQPQHF,TGTGCCAGCAGTCAGGGGACAGCTACTAGCAATCAGCCCCAGCATTTT
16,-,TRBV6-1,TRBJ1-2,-,CASSEAAGAVFYGYTF,TGTGCCAGCAGTGAAGCTGCGGGGGCAGTTTTCTATGGCTACACCTTC
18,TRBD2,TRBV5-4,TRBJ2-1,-,CASSLMVAGGQSYNEQFF,TGTGCCAGCAGCTTGATGGTAGCGGGGGGGCAGTCCTACAATGAGCAGTTCTTC
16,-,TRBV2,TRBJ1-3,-,CASSEKLRGYGNTIYF,TGTGCCAGCAGTGAAAAATTGAGGGGGTATGGAAACACCATATATTTT
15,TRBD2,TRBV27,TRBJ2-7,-,CASSSPPGGIYEQYF,TGTGCCAGCAGCTCGCCCCCGGGAGGCATCTACGAGCAGTACTTC
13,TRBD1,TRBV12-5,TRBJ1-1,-,CASGGQGYTEAFF,TGTGCTAGTGGGGGACAGGGCTACACTGAAGCTTTCTTT
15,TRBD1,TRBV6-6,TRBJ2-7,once,CASSYSSGQGYEQYF,TGTGCCAGCAGTTACTCATCGGGACAGGGCTACGAGCAGTACTTC
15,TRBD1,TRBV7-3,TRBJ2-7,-,CASSPAGTGLYEQYF,TGTGCCAGCAGCCCGGCCGGGACAGGGTTATACGAGCAGTACTTC
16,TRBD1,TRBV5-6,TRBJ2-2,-,CASSGTGGANTGELFF,TGTGCCAGCAGCGGAACAGGGGGCGCGAACACCGGGGAGCTGTTTTTT
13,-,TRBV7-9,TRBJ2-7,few,CASTPTVSYEQYF,TGTGCCAGCACCCCGACAGTTTCCTACGAGCAGTACTTC
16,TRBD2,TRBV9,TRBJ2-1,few,CASSVEGLAGYNEQFF,TGTGCCAGCAGCGTAGAGGGGCTAGCGGGGTACAATGAGCAGTTCTTC
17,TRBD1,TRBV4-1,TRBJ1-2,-,CASSQEEGQGIRYGYTF,TGCGCCAGCAGCCAAGAGGAGGGACAGGGGATTCGATATGGCTACACCTTC
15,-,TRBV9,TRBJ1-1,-,CASSASGAASTEAFF,TGTGCCAGCAGCGCAAGCGGGGCCGCTAGCACTGAAGCTTTCTTT
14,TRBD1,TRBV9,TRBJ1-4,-,CASNTGATNEKLFF,TGTGCCAGCAACACAGGGGCAACTAATGAAAAACTGTTTTTT
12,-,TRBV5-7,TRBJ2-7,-,CASSPLSYEQYF,TGTGCCAGCAGCCCCCTCTCCTACGAGCAGTACTTC
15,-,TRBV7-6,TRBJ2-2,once,CASSLASGEYPELFF,TGTGCCAGCAGCTTAGCGTCGGGGGAGTACCCGGAGCTGTTTTTT
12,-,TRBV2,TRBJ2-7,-,CASRGPVGEQYF,TGTGCCAGCAGGGGGCCGGTCGGGGAGCAGTACTTC
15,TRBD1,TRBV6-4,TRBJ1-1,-,CASSSSGGQNTEAFF,TGTGCCAGCAGCTCCTCAGGGGGCCAGAACACTGAAGCTTTCTTT
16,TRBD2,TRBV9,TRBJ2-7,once,CASSLGLGKNSYEQYF,TGTGCCAGCAGCCTCGGACTAGGAAAAAATTCCTACGAGCAGTACTTC
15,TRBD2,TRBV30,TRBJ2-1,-,CAWMGLAGYYNEQFF,TGTGCCTGGATGGGACTAGCGGGGTACTACAATGAGCAGTTCTTC
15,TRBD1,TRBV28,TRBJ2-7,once,CASTLGGTGSLEQYF,TGTGCCAGCACACTTGGCGGGACAGGCTCTTTGGAGCAGTACTTC
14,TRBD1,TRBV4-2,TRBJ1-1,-,CASSPGQGATEAFF,TGTGCCAGCAGCCCCGGACAGGGGGCAACTGAAGCTTTCTTT